A selection of T cell receptor beta chains follows, all from one sample in a study of CD8+ T cells in alopecia areata. This table comes from immunoSEQ multiplex PCR, and its TCRdb copy is limited to in-frame clones, with some not included. The sample holds some 200,000 clones; 50% to 60% are singletons and the top ten take less than 3.5%. The sample was CD4+ T cells sorted from blood, taken at week 4, from a patient treated with tofacitinib. The receptors stem from a human donor with alopecia areata. The CDR3 runs from the conserved cysteine through the conserved F or W. A D gene is named only where the DNA matches it firmly. Expanded clones are given a class, and other clones once, few, many or no size at all.

size	V	D	J	DNA	CDR3
many	TRBV5-1	TRBD1	TRBJ2-7	TGCGCCAGCGGATGGACAGGGGATACCTACGAGCAGTACTTC	CASGWTGDTYEQYF
.	TRBV29-1	.	TRBJ1-1	TGCAGCGGGGCGAAGGGGCCCGTGGGGGATGAAGCTTTCTTT	CSGAKGPVGDEAFF
.	TRBV7-9	TRBD1	TRBJ2-5	TGTGCCAGCAGCCCGACGACAGGGGCCGAGACCCAGTACTTC	CASSPTTGAETQYF
.	TRBV4-1	.	TRBJ2-1	TGCGCCAGCAGCCACGGCCGATACAATGAGCAGTTCTTC	CASSHGRYNEQFF
few	TRBV29-1	.	TRBJ1-3	TGCAGCGCCCGGCCAGGACAGAACTCTGGAAACACCATATATTTT	CSARPGQNSGNTIYF
.	TRBV7-2	.	TRBJ1-1	TGTGCCAGCAGCAGGTTTCAGGGCACTGAAGCTTTCTTT	CASSRFQGTEAFF
.	TRBV5-1	.	TRBJ1-1	TGCGCCAGCAGCACGGACGCGAACACTGAAGCTTTCTTT	CASSTDANTEAFF
.	TRBV6-7	TRBD1	TRBJ2-6	TGTGCCAGCAGTTACTCGGAGGGGACAGGTCCACTATCTGGGGCCAACGTCCTGACTTTC	CASSYSEGTGPLSGANVLTF
few	TRBV29-1	.	TRBJ2-7	TGCAGCGTTGATTCTGTCTACGAGCAGTACTTC	CSVDSVYEQYF
.	TRBV27	.	TRBJ2-2	TGTGCCAGCAGTGTACAGGGACCGAACACCGGGGAGCTGTTTTTT	CASSVQGPNTGELFF
.	TRBV11-1	.	TRBJ2-7	TGTGCCAGCAGCCCTCAAAGCCGCTCGGAGCAGTACTTC	CASSPQSRSEQYF
.	TRBV6-5	TRBD1	TRBJ1-5	TGTGCCAGCAGTTACGGGACAGGGTACGGTCAGCCCCAGCATTTT	CASSYGTGYGQPQHF
.	TRBV28	.	TRBJ1-1	TGTGCCAGCAGTTCGCCCGGGGTTTTTGTAACTGAAGCTTTCTTT	CASSSPGVFVTEAFF
.	TRBV30	TRBD2	TRBJ2-1	TGTGCCTGGAGTGGTAGCGGGGGGCGGAATGAGCAGTTCTTC	CAWSGSGGRNEQFF
once	TRBV6-5	.	TRBJ2-7	TGTGCCAGCAGTTCGTTTGGGGAGCAGTACTTC	CASSSFGEQYF
.	TRBV10-3	TRBD1	TRBJ1-1	TGTGCCATCAGAGAACTGGAGGGACAGGTAGCTTTCTTT	CAIRELEGQVAFF
once	TRBV2	TRBD1	TRBJ1-2	TGTGCCAGCGGGGACAGGGGGCCGGGAGGCACCTTC	CASGDRGPGGTF
.	TRBV30	.	TRBJ1-5	TGTGCCTGGAGTCCCCCCCCACCAGGGCCCCAGCATTTT	CAWSPPPPGPQHF
few	TRBV27	.	TRBJ1-6	TGTGCCAGCAGTTTGAACAGGGATTCACCCCTCCACTTT	CASSLNRDSPLHF
.	TRBV4-3	TRBD1	TRBJ1-2	TGCGCCAGCAGCCAGTCCCGGGACAGCACGGGCTACACCTTC	CASSQSRDSTGYTF
.	TRBV7-2	.	TRBJ1-2	TGTGCCAGCAGCTTTCAGGGAGGAGGGTATGGCTACACCTTC	CASSFQGGGYGYTF
.	TRBV11-2	.	TRBJ2-1	TGTGCCAGCAGCTTATCCAGTTTCTCCTACAATGAGCAGTTCTTC	CASSLSSFSYNEQFF
few	TRBV29-1	.	TRBJ1-2	TGCAGCGTGGAGGAAGGGGCGAGGGGCTATGGCTACACCTTC	CSVEEGARGYGYTF
.	TRBV9	.	TRBJ2-1	TGTGCCAGCAGCACCATTGGGGGCCTCTCCTACAATGAGCAGTTCTTC	CASSTIGGLSYNEQFF
.	TRBV6-5	TRBD1	TRBJ2-7	TGTGCCAGCAGTTACCGGGACAGTCACTACGAGCAGTACTTC	CASSYRDSHYEQYF
.	TRBV30	.	TRBJ2-7	TGTGCCTGGACCCAACGGGGCAGGGAGTCTTACGAGCAGTACTTC	CAWTQRGRESYEQYF
.	TRBV6-6	TRBD1	TRBJ2-6	TGTGCCAGCCGGGACAGGGGGCGGTCTGGGGCCAACGTCCTGACTTTC	CASRDRGRSGANVLTF
.	TRBV5-4	.	TRBJ2-1	TGTGCCAGCAGCTTGGGAGGGGATCGGGCGGGAAATGAGCAGTTCTTC	CASSLGGDRAGNEQFF
.	TRBV2	TRBD2	TRBJ2-5	TGTGCCAGCAAACCGGGACTAGCGGCAGAGACCCAGTACTTC	CASKPGLAAETQYF
.	TRBV4-1	.	TRBJ2-2	TGCGCCAGCAGTTCGAGGTCTACGAACACCGGGGAGCTGTTTTTT	CASSSRSTNTGELFF
.	TRBV28	.	TRBJ1-5	TGTGCCACCCTTGTTGGACGGAGCAATCAGCCCCAGCATTTT	CATLVGRSNQPQHF
.	TRBV7-2	.	TRBJ2-7	TGTGCCAGCAGCTTCTCCAAGAACTACGAGCAGTACTTC	CASSFSKNYEQYF
few	TRBV30	.	TRBJ1-1	TGTGCCTGGAGTAGGAACACTGAAGCTTTCTTT	CAWSRNTEAFF
few	TRBV4-1	.	TRBJ2-5	TGCGCCAGCAGCCAGGACCCTCCTAACGGGGGACTCTCGGAGACCCAGTACTTC	CASSQDPPNGGLSETQYF
.	TRBV30	.	TRBJ1-1	TGTGCCTGGGGGAGAACACCGAACACTGAAGCTTTCTTT	CAWGRTPNTEAFF
.	TRBV27	.	TRBJ2-7	TGTGCCAGCAGTCCCCTTGAGGCCCGTAGGAGCTACGAGCAGTACTTC	CASSPLEARRSYEQYF
.	TRBV30	.	TRBJ1-2	TGTGCCTGGTCTGGACAGCCCTCCTATGGCTACACCTTC	CAWSGQPSYGYTF
.	TRBV29-1	.	TRBJ1-2	TGCAGCGTTGCCCCCAGGCTGAACTATGGCTACACCTTC	CSVAPRLNYGYTF
.	TRBV6-5	.	TRBJ2-1	TGTGCCAGCAGTGATATCGGTTCCACAGTTGAGTTCTTC	CASSDIGSTVEFF
.	TRBV7-2	TRBD1	TRBJ1-2	TGTGCCAGCAGCCCATTGACAGGGTCGGGCTACACCTTC	CASSPLTGSGYTF
.	TRBV2	.	TRBJ1-4	TGTGCCAGCAGTGAAAACAGGGACGAAAAACTGTTTTTT	CASSENRDEKLFF
few	TRBV19	TRBD1	TRBJ1-2	TGTGCCAGTAGCAGTGCGACAGGGCGTCATGGCTACACCTTC	CASSSATGRHGYTF
many	TRBV7-2	TRBD2	TRBJ2-7	TGTGCCAGCAGCTTAGAGGGACTAGGGGCTCACGAGCAGTACTTC	CASSLEGLGAHEQYF
.	TRBV30	.	TRBJ1-1	TGTGCCTGGAGTACCGCGAACACTGAAGCTTTCTTT	CAWSTANTEAFF
.	TRBV6-5	TRBD1	TRBJ1-4	TGTGCCAGCCAGGCCGGGACAGGGAGTGAAAAACTGTTTTTT	CASQAGTGSEKLFF
.	TRBV18	.	TRBJ2-5	TGTGCCAGCTCACCCCTGGGGGGAGAGACCCAGTACTTC	CASSPLGGETQYF
.	TRBV6-5	.	TRBJ1-5	TGTGCCAGCAGAGGACAGAATTTACCCAATCAGCCCCAGCATTTT	CASRGQNLPNQPQHF
.	TRBV23-1	.	TRBJ2-1	TGCGCCAGCACCGTCTCGAGCTCCTACAATGAGCAGTTCTTC	CASTVSSSYNEQFF
.	TRBV7-9	.	TRBJ2-1	TGTGCCAGCAGCTTAGAGAGCTCCTACAATGAGCAGTTCTTC	CASSLESSYNEQFF
.	TRBV4-3	.	TRBJ1-6	TGCGCCAGCAGCCAAGGGGCCGGGAGCTCCTATAATTCACCCCTCCACTTT	CASSQGAGSSYNSPLHF
.	TRBV5-4	TRBD2	TRBJ2-1	TGTGCCAGCAGCTTGGGGACTAGCGGCCATGAGCAGTTCTTC	CASSLGTSGHEQFF
few	TRBV29-1	.	TRBJ2-3	TGCAGCGTTGAAGGGGCCTCAGGGGCTGATACGCAGTATTTT	CSVEGASGADTQYF